The 4 T cell receptor beta chains reported below all come from one sample, sequenced in a study of blood T cell repertoires in COVID-19 (dated by TCRdb to 2018 to 2021). The library was generated by the immunoSEQ multiplex PCR assay. The table comes from immuneACCESS by way of TCRdb, which keeps in-frame sequences with V and J called. Part of the clones is missing from these tables; in studies checked, under half for an unresolved V gene and the rest for unknown reasons. The sample table lists 150,000 to 200,000 clones, roughly four fifths of them with a count of one. Jointly, the top ten make up 9% to 15% of the sample. Sequenced material: peripheral blood. Receptors were obtained from a woman older than 75 with COVID-19, enrolled during active disease.

The gene calls are TRBV19 and TRBJ1-1; D is unclear. The V gene's germline CDR1 is LNHDA and CDR2 SQIVND (reference sequence). The CDR3 length is 14 residues. Trimming shortened V by 5 bases and J by 0 bases, and 10 bases separated the two germline ends. The CDR3 coding sequence is TGTGCCAGTAGTTTCCGATCGGTGAACACTGAAGCTTTCTTT. Translating gives CASSFRSVNTEAFF.

The CDR3 DNA sequence: TGTGCCAGCAGCCCCGGGACAGGGCAGCACGAGCAGTTCTTC. Translated: CASSPGTGQHEQFF. This chain joins TRBV6-2 or TRBV6-3 and TRBJ2-1; 9 nucleotides match TRBD1. CDR3 length: 14 amino acids. Germline CDR1 and CDR2: MNHEY and SVGEGT. Losses at the gene ends were 6 bases for V and 10 bases for J; bases not matched to a gene: 10.

The chain recombines TRBV5-8 with TRBJ1-1; 7 nucleotides agree with TRBD1. The V segment lost 0 bases and the J segment 3 bases; nucleotides outside the gene matches: 2. CDR1 SGHTS and CDR2 YDEGEE come from the germline V gene. This CDR3 has 14 amino acids. The CDR3, as DNA: TGTGCCAGCAGCTTGGATGACAGGGACACTGAAGCTTTCTTT. Protein product: CASSLDDRDTEAFF.

The chain has TRBV29-1 and TRBJ2-7, with D tentatively TRBD2 (5 bases). Germline CDR1 reads SQVTM; CDR2 reads ANQGSEA. The CDR3 contains 13 residues. V was cut by 4 bases and J by 2 bases, with 12 bases left in between. The CDR3 loop is CSVVGREAYEQYF. DNA for the CDR3: TGCAGCGTTGTAGGTCGGGAAGCCTACGAGCAGTACTTC.